The 23 T cell receptor beta chains below come from one sample, sequenced in a study of cytomegalovirus exposure and HLA in healthy donors (dated by TCRdb to the late 2010s). The library was made by the immunoSEQ multiplex PCR assay. TCRdb provides this immuneACCESS table in a form limited to in-frame rearrangements. Some clones are lacking; in checked studies, under half of them reflect an unresolved V gene, and why the rest are absent is not known. The sample has 200,000 to 250,000 clones on record, over 80% of them singletons. In total, the top ten clones hold roughly 6% of the sample. Material: PBMCs. Every receptor here comes from a woman between 18 and 30 years old in good health and CMV-seronegative.

The CDR3 DNA reads TGTGCCTGGGCGGACAGATCCTATAATTCACCCCTCCACTTT. It is translated as CAWADRSYNSPLHF. The rearrangement uses TRBV30 and TRBJ1-6, with D possibly matching TRBD1 (6 bases). Per germline, CDR1 GTSNPN and CDR2 SVGIG (reference sequence). CDR3 size: 14 residues. Between the trimmed V and J ends, which lost 5 bases and 1 base, there was a span of 9 bases.

This chain connects TRBV6-6 to TRBJ1-2; D gene uncertain. V was trimmed by 2 bases and J by 2 bases, leaving 12 bases between them. The length of the CDR3 is 15 residues. The germline CDR1 and CDR2 sequences are MNHNY and SVGAGI (reference sequence). This CDR3 reads CASSYNVAANYGYTF. DNA for the CDR3: TGTGCCAGCAGTTACAATGTGGCCGCGAACTATGGCTACACCTTC.

This rearrangement joins TRBV6-1 to TRBJ2-1; 9 bases map to TRBD2. The CDR3 length is 13 residues. With 11 bases clipped from V and 4 bases from J, the junction kept 6 bases outside the gene matches. Germline V gene lookup returns CDR1 MNHNS and CDR2 SASEGT. The CDR3 loop reads CAAASGVYNEQFF. Here the CDR3 DNA reads TGTGCCGCCGCTAGCGGGGTGTACAATGAGCAGTTCTTC.

This chain connects TRBV7-9 to TRBJ1-6; D not resolved. The germline gives CDR1 SEHNR, CDR2 FQNEAQ (reference sequence). The CDR3 is 14 amino acids. V lost 2 bases to trimming and J lost 6 bases, with 8 bases between them. The CDR3 nucleotides read TGTGCCAGCAGCTTAACAATCTCTAATTCACCCCTCCACTTT. Its protein product is CASSLTISNSPLHF.

This sequence joins TRBV13 and TRBJ2-3; possibly TRBD1 or TRBD2 for D (5 bases each). Germline V gene lookup returns CDR1 PRHDT and CDR2 FYEKMQ (reference sequence). V gave up 8 bases and J gave up 6 bases, with 18 bases separating them. The CDR3 is made up of 14 amino acids. CDR3 sequence: CASGDLNIADTQYF. The CDR3 nucleotides are TGTGCCAGCGGGGACCTGAACATAGCGGATACGCAGTATTTT. Drawing the rest from reference TRBV13 and TRBJ2-3, the complete variable domain is AAGVIQSPRHLIKEKRETATLKCYPIPRHDTVYWYQQGPGQDPQFLISFYEKMQSDKGSIPDRFSAQQFSDYHSELNMSSLELGDSALYFCASGDLNIADTQYFGPGTRLTVL.

The chain employs TRBV7-2 and TRBJ1-1; D unresolved. Trimming shortened V by 5 bases and J by 5 bases, and 12 bases separated the two germline ends. Germline lookup yields CDR1 SGHTA and CDR2 FQGNSA. The CDR3 has 13 amino acids. CDR3 bases: TGTGCCAGCAGCCCATCTGCTCGAACTGAAGCTTTCTTT. This translates into CASSPSARTEAFF.

The chain couples TRBV11-2 to TRBJ2-7, with 8 bases that match TRBD2. CDR3 length equals 14 residues. Germline V gene lookup returns CDR1 SGHAT and CDR2 FQNNGV. After removal of 1 base from V and 2 bases from J, the junction contained 1 base not matched to a gene. In nucleotides, the CDR3 is TGTGCCAGCAGCTTAGCGGGAGGGCCCTACGAGCAGTACTTC. Amino acid sequence: CASSLAGGPYEQYF.

This clone occurred once. V usage is TRBV11-2 and J usage is TRBJ1-4; D uncertain. V lost 5 bases and J lost 0, with 10 bases in between. This CDR3 is 15 amino acids long. In germline, CDR1 is SGHAT, CDR2 FQNNGV. CDR3 protein: CASSPSLSTNEKLFF. The CDR3 DNA sequence: TGTGCCAGCAGCCCCTCGCTTTCAACTAATGAAAAACTGTTTTTT.

This clone was recorded a few times. The chain combines TRBV2 with TRBJ1-2; 7 positions agree with TRBD1. CDR3 length: 13 amino acids. J lost 6 bases, V lost 6 bases, and 7 bases had no gene match. CDR1 and CDR2 from the germline V gene are SNHLY and FYNNEI. The CDR3 nucleotides read TGTGCCAGCAGGGATGACAGGGCAGATGGCTACACCTTC. The encoded protein is CASRDDRADGYTF.

V gene TRBV25-1 combines with J gene TRBJ2-7, with D perhaps matching TRBD1 (6 bases). The V gene's germline CDR1 is MGHDK and CDR2 SYGVNS. CDR3 length equals 14 residues. The V and J ends lost 4 bases and 6 bases respectively, with 16 bases between them. The CDR3 sequence: CASSGNPTGFEQYF. For the CDR3, the DNA is TGTGCCAGCAGTGGCAATCCTACAGGGTTCGAGCAGTACTTC.

V gene TRBV5-5 combines with J gene TRBJ2-3; D unclear. CDR3 size: 12 residues. The germline CDR1 and CDR2 sequences are SGHKS and YYEKEE (reference sequence). Trimming left V 2 bases short and J 5 bases short, with 6 bases between. The CDR3 spells CASSFLRDTQYF. The CDR3 DNA sequence: TGTGCCAGCAGCTTCCTTCGAGATACGCAGTATTTT. The full variable domain, completed using reference TRBV5-5 and TRBJ2-3, is DAGVTQSPTHLIKTRGQQVTLRCSPISGHKSVSWYQQVLGQGPQFIFQYYEKEERGRGNFPDRFSARQFPNYSSELNVNALLLGDSALYLCASSFLRDTQYFGPGTRLTVL.

The V call is TRBV5-4, the J call TRBJ2-6; perhaps TRBD1 as D (5 bases). The CDR3 loop spans 11 amino acids. The V gene's germline CDR1 is SGHNT and CDR2 YYREEE (reference sequence). V lost 9 bases to trimming and J lost 4 bases, with 5 bases between them. Here the CDR3 DNA reads TGTGCCACAGGGGGGGCCAACGTCCTGACTTTC. It yields the protein CATGGANVLTF.

The chain uses TRBV9 and TRBJ1-2, with a possible D match to TRBD1 (6 bases). The germline CDR1 and CDR2 sequences are SGDLS and YYNGEE. The CDR3 runs 14 residues. Trimming took 0 bases from V and 5 from J, leaving 11 bases between them. CDR3 protein: CASSVDEGGYGYTF. The CDR3 DNA follows: TGTGCCAGCAGCGTAGATGAGGGGGGGTATGGCTACACCTTC.

V gene TRBV14 combines with J gene TRBJ2-7; D not resolved. The CDR3 contains 14 residues. Trimming removed 1 base from V and 3 bases from J, with 10 bases in between. Germline-derived CDR1 and CDR2 are SGHDN and FVKESK. CDR3 DNA sequence: TGTGCCAGCAGCCAAGTTAACAGCCACTACGAGCAGTACTTC. This translates into CASSQVNSHYEQYF.

The J gene is TRBJ1-5, the V gene TRBV5-1, with D possibly matching TRBD1 (6 bases). The length of the CDR3 is 14 residues. The V gene's germline CDR1 is SGHRS and CDR2 YFSETQ. Trimming removed 4 bases at V and 5 bases at J, with 13 bases between. CDR3 sequence (DNA): TGCGCCAGCAGCCCCACGGGGGGCTATCAGCCCCAGCATTTT. It specifies CASSPTGGYQPQHF. Full variable domain (missing parts from reference TRBV5-1 and TRBJ1-5): KAGVTQTPRYLIKTRGQQVTLSCSPISGHRSVSWYQQTPGQGLQFLFEYFSETQRNKGNFPGRFSGRQFSNSRSEMNVSTLELGDSALYLCASSPTGGYQPQHFGDGTRLSIL.

This clone was recorded once. This sequence joins TRBV29-1 and TRBJ1-2; D is uncertain. The CDR3 has 13 residues. Germline CDR1 is SQVTM and CDR2 is ANQGSEA. Trimming cost V 5 bases and J 4 bases, with 14 bases left between them. As DNA, the CDR3 is TGCAGCGTTCACAACCAGGTGGTCTATGGCTACACCTTC. Translation gives CSVHNQVVYGYTF.

This clone was counted a few times. This chain connects TRBV30 to TRBJ2-2; D not resolved. The length of the CDR3 is 12 residues. V was shortened by 8 bases and J by 6 bases, with 13 bases between the two germline ends. The germline gives CDR1 GTSNPN, CDR2 SVGIG (reference sequence). The DNA for the CDR3 is TGTGCCCACAACCGGTTCCCCGGGGAGCTGTTTTTT. This translates into CAHNRFPGELFF.

This CDR3 is CASSFTKANEKLFF. Here the CDR3 DNA reads TGTGCCAGCAGTTTCACGAAGGCAAATGAAAAACTGTTTTTT. The chain combines TRBV27 with TRBJ1-4; D remains ambiguous. With 3 bases removed from V and 5 bases from J, the gap between germline ends came to 10 bases. CDR1 is MNHEY and CDR2 is SMNVEV in the germline V gene (reference sequence). The CDR3 sequence is 14 residues long.

Here the CDR3 DNA reads TGTGCCAGCAGATTCGACACGGACAATGAGCAGTTCTTC. The encoded protein is CASRFDTDNEQFF. V usage is TRBV2 and J usage is TRBJ2-1; D not resolved. Trimming left V 6 bases short and J 5 bases short, with 11 bases between. Germline loops: CDR1 SNHLY, CDR2 FYNNEI. CDR3 size: 13 residues.

The J gene is TRBJ2-1, the V gene TRBV2, with a tentative D call TRBD2 (5 bases). V lost 4 bases and J 6 bases, leaving 10 bases between the germline ends. This CDR3 spans 13 amino acids. The germline V gene has CDR1 SNHLY and CDR2 FYNNEI. CDR3 region: CASSGGLVNEQFF. The DNA for the CDR3 is TGTGCCAGCAGTGGAGGACTCGTCAATGAGCAGTTCTTC.

V and J are TRBV5-4 and TRBJ2-1; D gene uncertain. Trimming took off 0 bases at V and 7 bases at J, with 5 bases between the two ends. This CDR3 is built from 12 residues. Germline-derived CDR1 and CDR2 are SGHNT and YYREEE (reference sequence). CDR3 region: CASSLGRNEQFF. CDR3 bases: TGTGCCAGCAGCTTGGGCAGGAATGAGCAGTTCTTC.

The sample holds one count of this clone. The chain employs TRBV30 and TRBJ1-2; tentatively, D is TRBD1 (6 bases). Looked up from germline, CDR1 is GTSNPN and CDR2 is SVGIG (reference sequence). The CDR3 contains 14 residues. V gave up 0 bases and J gave up 4 bases, with 12 bases separating them. DNA for the CDR3: TGTGCCTGGAGTGTACGGGGGGCTCGCTATGGCTACACCTTC. Its translation: CAWSVRGARYGYTF.

This clone was picked up a small number of times. V gene TRBV6-1 combines with J gene TRBJ2-7; TRBD2 is a possible D gene (6 bases). From germline, CDR1 is MNHNS and CDR2 SASEGT. With 3 bases removed from V and 4 bases from J, the gap between germline ends came to 10 bases. The CDR3 covers 13 residues. The CDR3 region has the DNA TGTGCCAGCAGTGATGTCCGGGGGTACGAGCAGTACTTC. It codes for CASSDVRGYEQYF.